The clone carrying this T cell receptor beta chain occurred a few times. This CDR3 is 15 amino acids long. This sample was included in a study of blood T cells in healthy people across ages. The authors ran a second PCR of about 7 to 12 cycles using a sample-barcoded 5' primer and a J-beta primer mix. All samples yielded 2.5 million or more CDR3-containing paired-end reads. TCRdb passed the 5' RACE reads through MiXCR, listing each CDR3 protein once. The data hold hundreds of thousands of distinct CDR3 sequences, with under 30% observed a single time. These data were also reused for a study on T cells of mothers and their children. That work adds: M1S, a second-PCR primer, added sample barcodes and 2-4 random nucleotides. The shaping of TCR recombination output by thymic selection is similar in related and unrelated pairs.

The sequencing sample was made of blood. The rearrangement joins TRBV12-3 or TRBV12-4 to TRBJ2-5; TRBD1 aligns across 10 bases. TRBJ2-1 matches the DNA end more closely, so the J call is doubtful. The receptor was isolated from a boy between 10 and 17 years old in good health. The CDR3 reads CASSYGTGALNEQFF. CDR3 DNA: TGTGCCAGCAGTTATGGGACAGGGGCCCTCAATGAGCAGTTCTTC.